This passage covers 26 T cell receptor beta chains from one sample sequenced in a study of CD8 T cell repertoires and HIV-1 epitope variants. No antigens are known for them. Assay: immunoSEQ multiplex PCR; the TCRdb copy retains only in-frame clones and omits some. The data contain 5,600 or so clones, about 61% of them singletons. The sequenced sample consisted of cultured CD8+ T cells derived from PBMCs. Receptors were obtained from a male donor with HIV.

This clone was recorded only once. The chain links TRBV6-1 to TRBJ2-2; 13 nucleotides align to TRBD2. The CDR3 has 14 residues. The V gene's germline CDR1 is MNHNS and CDR2 SASEGT. After removal of 6 bases from V and 6 bases from J, the junction contained 1 base not matched to a gene. The CDR3 loop is CASSGLAGAGELFF. CDR3 bases: TGTGCCAGCAGCGGACTAGCGGGAGCCGGGGAGCTGTTTTTT.

Only a few counts were recorded for this clone. V is TRBV2 and J is TRBJ2-7; 9 nucleotides line up with TRBD1. The CDR3 length is 15 residues. The V gene end was trimmed by 3 bases and the J gene end by 5 bases; junction bases not matched to a gene: 8. The germline V gene encodes CDR1 SNHLY and CDR2 FYNNEI. The CDR3 protein is CASSEAFGTGNEQYF. CDR3 in DNA: TGTGCCAGCAGTGAGGCGTTCGGGACAGGGAACGAGCAGTACTTC.

This clone was found once. At one boundary the junction diverges from the germline segment, which might be a read error. The gene calls are TRBV27 and TRBJ2-1; 10 bases map to TRBD2. The CDR3 runs 17 residues. CDR1 and CDR2 from the germline V gene are MNHEY and SMNVEV (reference sequence). CDR3 residues: CASSISGLARGYNEQFF. CDR3 coding DNA: TGTGCCAGCAGTATATCGGGACTAGCGAGAGGATACAATGAGCAGTTCTTC.

This clone was found a few times. V usage is TRBV28 and J usage is TRBJ2-7; TRBD2 is a possible D gene (5 bases). The germline V and J ends were trimmed by 3 bases and 6 bases, with 12 bases remaining between them. Germline V gives CDR1 MDHEN, CDR2 SYDVKM. This CDR3 contains 13 residues. For the CDR3, the DNA is TGTGCCAGCAGTTTCACCGGGAACCTCGAGCAGTACTTC. Amino acids: CASSFTGNLEQYF.

This clone was counted between two and nine times. The chain joins TRBV11-3 to TRBJ2-1; D gene ambiguous. The CDR3 consists of 14 residues. The V end lost 2 bases, the J end lost 7 bases, and 12 bases lay between the germline ends. Germline assignment: CDR1 SGHNT and CDR2 YENEEA. Written as DNA, the CDR3 is TGTGCCAGCAGCTTATGGCAGAACCCTAATGAGCAGTTCTTC. As protein: CASSLWQNPNEQFF.

V and J are TRBV6-5 and TRBJ2-7, with TRBD1 identical over 8 bases. This CDR3 is 15 amino acids long. The trim removed 5 bases at V and 2 bases at J, leaving 8 bases unmatched. In germline, CDR1 is MNHEY, CDR2 SVGAGI. The CDR3 reads CASSPRTGYPYEQYF. CDR3 bases: TGTGCCAGCAGTCCTCGGACAGGGTACCCCTACGAGCAGTACTTC.

The chain has TRBV7-9 and TRBJ1-6; D remains ambiguous. Germline loops: CDR1 SEHNR, CDR2 FQNEAQ (reference sequence). V was trimmed by 3 bases and J by 7 bases, leaving 1 base between them. CDR3 length equals 11 residues. The CDR3 DNA sequence: TGTGCCAGCAGCTTCAATTCACCCCTCCACTTT. This sequence encodes CASSFNSPLHF.

The chain links TRBV7-9 to TRBJ2-7; the match to TRBD1 covers 8 bases. CDR3 length equals 15 residues. CDR1 is SEHNR, CDR2 FQNEAQ, per germline (reference sequence). V shed 4 bases, J shed 2 bases, and the junction held 7 bases outside the gene matches. The CDR3 nucleotides read TGTGCCAGCAGCTCCTGGACAGGGTTCGCCTACGAGCAGTACTTC. It encodes CASSSWTGFAYEQYF.

For this clone: Other DNA sequences of this sample code for an identical CDR3. The rearrangement uses TRBV28 and TRBJ2-1; D is possibly TRBD2 (5 bases). Germline values: CDR1 MDHEN, CDR2 SYDVKM. The CDR3 has 15 residues. Trimming stripped 3 bases from V and 3 bases from J, with 12 bases between. The DNA for the CDR3 is TGTGCCAGCAGTTTTGAAGGAGGCCTCTACAATGAGCAGTTCTTC. Translating it yields CASSFEGGLYNEQFF.

This chain links TRBV29-1 with TRBJ1-1; D unclear. V lost 5 bases to trimming and J lost 8 bases, with 12 bases between them. The CDR3 runs 11 residues. Germline V gives CDR1 SQVTM, CDR2 ANQGSEA. Here the CDR3 DNA reads TGCAGCGTTTTGAATTGGGGAGAAGCTTTCTTT. This translates into CSVLNWGEAFF.

The chain links TRBV4-2 to TRBJ2-4; TRBD2 matches 8 bases. V shed 2 bases, J shed 0 bases, and the junction held 15 bases outside the gene matches. CDR1 is LGHNA and CDR2 is YNFKEQ in the germline V gene. CDR3 length equals 20 residues. This CDR3 is CASSQIGGRTTDLAKNIQYF. The CDR3 DNA sequence: TGTGCCAGCAGCCAAATAGGCGGGAGGACCACTGATCTAGCCAAAAACATTCAGTACTTC.

The chain carries TRBV15 and TRBJ1-5, with 8 bases lining up with TRBD1. The J segment lost 2 bases and the V segment lost 1 base, leaving 7 bases of the junction unmatched. Germline loops: CDR1 LNHNV, CDR2 YYDKDF (reference sequence). The CDR3 spans 17 residues. The CDR3 here is CATSRGTQGARNQPQHF. CDR3 coding DNA: TGTGCCACCAGCAGAGGAACCCAGGGGGCACGCAATCAGCCCCAGCATTTT.

The chain employs TRBV2 and TRBJ1-6; D is undetermined. The CDR3 spans 17 residues. In germline, CDR1 is SNHLY, CDR2 FYNNEI. V was cut by 5 bases and J by 0 bases, with 14 bases left in between. The CDR3 reads CASSPDMPSSYNSPLHF. The CDR3 bases are TGTGCCAGCAGTCCAGACATGCCGAGCTCCTATAATTCACCCCTCCACTTT.

This clone has a handful of counts. V gene TRBV4-3 combines with J gene TRBJ2-2; 9 nucleotides agree with TRBD1. The CDR3 spans 15 residues. The germline gives CDR1 LGHNA, CDR2 YSLEER. V shed 5 bases and J 3 bases; nucleotides not matched to a gene: 4. In DNA, the CDR3 is TGCGCCAGCAGCTCCGGGACAGGGCACACCGGGGAGCTGTTTTTT. Translation gives CASSSGTGHTGELFF.

The chain uses TRBV19 and TRBJ1-2; TRBD1 might be the D (5 bases). V shed 6 bases and J shed 2 bases, with 13 bases lying between them. The CDR3 contains 14 residues. Germline assignment: CDR1 LNHDA and CDR2 SQIVND (reference sequence). The CDR3 spells CASSPRAYNYGYTF. CDR3 nucleotides: TGTGCCAGTAGCCCCAGGGCATACAACTATGGCTACACCTTC.

The rearrangement uses TRBV2 and TRBJ1-2; 9 bases align to TRBD1. The CDR3 covers 16 residues. V trimming: 1 base; J trimming: 0 bases; junction bases outside the gene matches: 3. Germline loops: CDR1 SNHLY, CDR2 FYNNEI. This CDR3 is CASSEVRTGANYGYTF. The DNA for the CDR3 is TGTGCCAGCAGTGAAGTTCGGACAGGGGCTAACTATGGCTACACCTTC.

This clone turned up a few times. The chain recombines TRBV6-5 with TRBJ2-3, with 8 bases fitting TRBD1. Germline V gives CDR1 MNHEY, CDR2 SVGAGI. J gave up 3 bases and V 5 bases, and 4 bases lay outside the gene matches. The CDR3 extends over 14 amino acids. The CDR3 sequence is CASSGTGGTDTQYF. For the CDR3, the DNA is TGTGCCAGCAGTGGGACAGGCGGGACAGATACGCAGTATTTT.

The chain uses TRBV5-1 and TRBJ1-1; D possibly corresponds to TRBD1 (6 bases). Germline assignment: CDR1 SGHRS and CDR2 YFSETQ. The V gene lost 0 bases and the J gene lost 1 base, with 10 bases spanning the gap. This CDR3 spans 15 amino acids. For the CDR3, the DNA is TGCGCCAGCAGCTTGGCCGGACAGCCGAACACTGAAGCTTTCTTT. It encodes CASSLAGQPNTEAFF.

The chain has TRBV6-9 and TRBJ1-2; TRBD1 matches 10 bases. Germline V gene data show CDR1 as MNHGY and CDR2 as SVAAGI. CDR3 length: 15 amino acids. The V and J ends lost 5 bases and 7 bases, in that order; junction bases with no gene match: 10. DNA of the CDR3: TGTGCCAGCAGTAACTTCGGGACAGGGGCCGGTGGCTACACCTTC. Its translation is CASSNFGTGAGGYTF.

The rearrangement joins TRBV9 to TRBJ2-3; 9 positions agree with TRBD2. The CDR3 runs to 19 residues. CDR1 and CDR2 (germline): SGDLS, YYNGEE. Trimming removed 4 bases from V and 3 bases from J; junction bases left unmatched: 18. The CDR3 reads CASSPRVAGGGGATDTQYF. The CDR3 DNA reads TGTGCCAGCAGCCCCCGCGTGGCCGGTGGCGGGGGGGCAACAGATACGCAGTATTTT. The variable domain in full, completed from reference TRBV9 and TRBJ2-3, reads DSGVTQTPKHLITATGQRVTLRCSPRSGDLSVYWYQQSLDQGLQFLIQYYNGEERAKGNILERFSAQQFPDLHSELNLSSLELGDSALYFCASSPRVAGGGGATDTQYFGPGTRLTVL.

The chain recombines TRBV5-1 with TRBJ2-1, with 10 bases fitting TRBD1. The CDR3 has 15 amino acids. Losses at the gene ends were 4 bases for V and 8 bases for J; bases not matched to a gene: 9. In germline, CDR1 is SGHRS, CDR2 YFSETQ. The CDR3 here is CASSLYGTGVYEQFF. The CDR3 nucleotides read TGCGCCAGCAGCCTGTACGGGACAGGGGTCTATGAGCAGTTCTTC.

This sequence joins TRBV19 and TRBJ2-7; 10 bases fit TRBD2. Germline V gene data show CDR1 as LNHDA and CDR2 as SQIVND (reference sequence). This CDR3 has 16 amino acids. V dropped 3 bases and J dropped 4; count of bases not matched to a gene: 9. The CDR3 here is CASSIDLTSGVYEQYF. For the CDR3, the DNA is TGTGCCAGTAGTATCGACTTAACTAGCGGGGTATACGAGCAGTACTTC. The full variable domain, in which reference TRBV19 and TRBJ2-7 provide the parts outside the CDR3, is DGGITQSPKYLFRKEGQNVTLSCEQNLNHDAMYWYRQDPGQGLRLIYYSQIVNDFQKGDIAEGYSVSREKKESFPLTVTSAQKNPTAFYLCASSIDLTSGVYEQYFGPGTRLTVT.

Judged by abundance, this clone is medium-sized. This rearrangement joins TRBV9 to TRBJ2-7; TRBD2 matches 9 bases. The CDR3 sequence is 14 residues long. CDR1 is SGDLS and CDR2 is YYNGEE in the germline V gene. The ends lost 5 bases at V and 5 bases at J; junction bases unmatched: 8. CDR3 bases: TGTGCCAGCAGTGGTGGCGGGGGGGCTGACGAGCAGTACTTC. This translates into CASSGGGGADEQYF.

This clone was detected only once. The chain carries TRBV6-5 and TRBJ2-1; no firm D call. This CDR3 spans 14 amino acids. V shed 2 bases and J shed 1 base, with 6 bases lying between them. CDR1 is MNHEY and CDR2 is SVGAGI in the germline V gene. CDR3 DNA: TGTGCCAGCAGTTACGACAAGTCCTACAATGAGCAGTTCTTC. Protein: CASSYDKSYNEQFF.

This clone was seen once. This chain uses TRBV9 with TRBJ2-7; 9 nucleotides line up with TRBD2. With V trimmed by 2 bases and J by 6 bases, 6 bases remained unmatched. Germline CDR1 reads SGDLS; CDR2 reads YYNGEE. The CDR3 consists of 14 residues. The CDR3 bases are TGTGCCAGCAGCGTCGCGGGAGGGACTGGCGAGCAGTACTTC. Translation gives CASSVAGGTGEQYF.

The table lists this clone with a few counts. The rearrangement uses TRBV19 and TRBJ1-5; 10 nucleotides match TRBD1. The CDR3 spans 16 residues. Germline V lookup: CDR1 LNHDA, CDR2 SQIVND (reference sequence). With 7 bases clipped from V and 4 bases from J, the junction kept 10 bases outside the gene matches. Written as DNA, the CDR3 is TGTGCCAGTATTAATCGAGACAGGGGGCGGAATCAGCCCCAGCATTTT. Translating it yields CASINRDRGRNQPQHF.